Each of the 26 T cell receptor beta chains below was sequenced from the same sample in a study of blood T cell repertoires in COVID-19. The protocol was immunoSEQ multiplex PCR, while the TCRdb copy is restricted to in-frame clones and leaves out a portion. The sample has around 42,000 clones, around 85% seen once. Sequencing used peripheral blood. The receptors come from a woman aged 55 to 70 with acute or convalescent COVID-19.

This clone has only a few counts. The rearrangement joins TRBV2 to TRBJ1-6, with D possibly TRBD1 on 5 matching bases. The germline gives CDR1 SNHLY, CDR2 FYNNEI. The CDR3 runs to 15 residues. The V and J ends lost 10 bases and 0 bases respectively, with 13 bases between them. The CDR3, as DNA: TGTGCCACTTCACAGGCTAGCTCCTATAATTCACCCCTCCACTTT. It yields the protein CATSQASSYNSPLHF.

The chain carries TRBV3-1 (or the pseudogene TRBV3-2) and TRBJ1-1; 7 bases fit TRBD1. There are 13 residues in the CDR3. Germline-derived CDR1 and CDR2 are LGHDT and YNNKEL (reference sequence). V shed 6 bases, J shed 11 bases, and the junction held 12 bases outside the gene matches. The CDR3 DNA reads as TGTGCCAGCAGTTCTAGACAGGGCGAGTACGCTTTCTTT. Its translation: CASSSRQGEYAFF.

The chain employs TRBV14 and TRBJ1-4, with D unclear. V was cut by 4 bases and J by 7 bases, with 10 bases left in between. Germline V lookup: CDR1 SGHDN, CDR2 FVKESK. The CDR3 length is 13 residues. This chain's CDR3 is CASSRTDVEKLFF. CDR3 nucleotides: TGTGCCAGCAGCCGAACAGACGTTGAAAAACTGTTTTTT.

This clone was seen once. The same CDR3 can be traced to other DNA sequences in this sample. CDR3 loop: CASSLVGGSGNTIYF. The CDR3 DNA sequence: TGCGCCAGCAGCTTGGTAGGGGGCTCTGGAAACACCATATATTTT. V and J are TRBV5-1 and TRBJ1-3, with a tentative D call TRBD1 (6 bases). Germline CDR1 reads SGHRS; CDR2 reads YFSETQ. This CDR3 is 15 amino acids long. V dropped 0 bases and J dropped 0 bases, with 7 bases sitting between them.

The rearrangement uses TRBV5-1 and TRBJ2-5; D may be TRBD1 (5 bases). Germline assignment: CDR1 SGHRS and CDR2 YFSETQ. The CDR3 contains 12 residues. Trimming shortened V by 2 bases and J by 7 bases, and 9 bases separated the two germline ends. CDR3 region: CASSLSTGTQYF. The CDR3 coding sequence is TGCGCCAGCAGCTTATCAACAGGGACCCAGTACTTC.

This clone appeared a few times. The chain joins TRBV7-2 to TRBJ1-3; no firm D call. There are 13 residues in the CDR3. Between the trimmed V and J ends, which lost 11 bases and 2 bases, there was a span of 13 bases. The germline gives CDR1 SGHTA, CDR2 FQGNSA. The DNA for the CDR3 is TGTGCCTCCTCGGAGCGTCCTGGAAACACCATATATTTT. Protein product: CASSERPGNTIYF.

CDR3 region: CASSASLQGSISYNEQFF. The CDR3 coding sequence is TGTGCCAGCAGCGCAAGTTTACAGGGAAGTATATCCTACAATGAGCAGTTCTTC. The chain uses TRBV9 and TRBJ2-1; TRBD1 is a possible D gene (6 bases). The CDR3 consists of 18 residues. CDR1 and CDR2 (germline): SGDLS, YYNGEE. Trimming removed 3 bases at V and 1 base at J, with 20 bases between.

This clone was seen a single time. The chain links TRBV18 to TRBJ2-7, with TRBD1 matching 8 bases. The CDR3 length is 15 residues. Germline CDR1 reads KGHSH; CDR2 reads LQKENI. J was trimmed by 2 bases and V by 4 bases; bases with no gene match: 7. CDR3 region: CASSLTGQGTYEQYF. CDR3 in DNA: TGTGCCAGCTCACTTACCGGACAGGGCACCTACGAGCAGTACTTC. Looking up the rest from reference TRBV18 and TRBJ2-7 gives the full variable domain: NAGVMQNPRHLVRRRGQEARLRCSPMKGHSHVYWYRQLPEEGLKFMVYLQKENIIDESGMPKERFSAEFPKEGPSILRIQQVVRGDSAAYFCASSLTGQGTYEQYFGPGTRLTVT.

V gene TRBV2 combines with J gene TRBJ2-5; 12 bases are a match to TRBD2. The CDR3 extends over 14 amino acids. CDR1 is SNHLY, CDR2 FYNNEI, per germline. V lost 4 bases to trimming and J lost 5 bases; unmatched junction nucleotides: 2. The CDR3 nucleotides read TGTGCCAGCAGTGTAACTAGCGGGGGGGAGACCCAGTACTTC. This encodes CASSVTSGGETQYF.

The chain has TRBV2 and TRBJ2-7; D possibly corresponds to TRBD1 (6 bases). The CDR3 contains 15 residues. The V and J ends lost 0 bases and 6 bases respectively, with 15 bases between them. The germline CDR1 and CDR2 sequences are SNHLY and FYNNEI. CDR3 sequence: CASSEAQTGSREQYF. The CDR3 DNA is TGTGCCAGCAGTGAAGCCCAGACAGGATCACGCGAGCAGTACTTC.

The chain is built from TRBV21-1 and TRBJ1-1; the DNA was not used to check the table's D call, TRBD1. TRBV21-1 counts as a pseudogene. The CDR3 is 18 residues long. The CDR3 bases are TGTGCCAGCAGCAAAATGGGGATAGGGGAAACTGAGAACACTGAAGCTTTCTTT. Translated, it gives CASSKMGIGETENTEAFF.

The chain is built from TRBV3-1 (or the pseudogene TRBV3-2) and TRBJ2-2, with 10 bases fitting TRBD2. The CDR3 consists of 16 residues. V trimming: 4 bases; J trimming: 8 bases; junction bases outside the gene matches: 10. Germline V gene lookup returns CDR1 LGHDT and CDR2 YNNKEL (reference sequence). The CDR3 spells CASSLGSGRSSGELFF. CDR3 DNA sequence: TGTGCCAGCAGCCTAGGTAGCGGGAGGTCGTCTGGGGAGCTGTTTTTT.

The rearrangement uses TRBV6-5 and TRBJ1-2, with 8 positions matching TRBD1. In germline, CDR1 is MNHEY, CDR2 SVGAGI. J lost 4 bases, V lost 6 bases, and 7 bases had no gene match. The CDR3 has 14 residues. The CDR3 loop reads CASSGEQGGYGYTF. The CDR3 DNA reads TGTGCCAGCAGCGGGGAACAGGGGGGCTATGGCTACACCTTC.

This CDR3 reads CASSSQGTYNEQFF. CDR3 sequence (DNA): TGTGCCAGCAGCTCTCAGGGTACCTACAATGAGCAGTTCTTC. This chain uses TRBV7-9 with TRBJ2-1; tentatively, D is TRBD1 (5 bases). The CDR3 length is 14 residues. Germline V gives CDR1 SEHNR, CDR2 FQNEAQ (reference sequence). Between the trimmed V and J ends, which lost 4 bases and 2 bases, there was a span of 9 bases.

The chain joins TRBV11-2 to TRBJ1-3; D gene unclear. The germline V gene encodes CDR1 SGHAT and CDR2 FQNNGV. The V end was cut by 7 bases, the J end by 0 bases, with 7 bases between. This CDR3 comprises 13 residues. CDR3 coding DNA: TGTGCCAGCACTCCAGGCTCTGGAAACACCATATATTTT. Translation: CASTPGSGNTIYF. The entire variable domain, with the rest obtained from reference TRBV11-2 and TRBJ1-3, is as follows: EAGVAQSPRYKIIEKRQSVAFWCNPISGHATLYWYQQILGQGPKLLIQFQNNGVVDDSQLPKDRFSAERLKGVDSTLKIQPAKLEDSAVYLCASTPGSGNTIYFGEGSWLTVV.

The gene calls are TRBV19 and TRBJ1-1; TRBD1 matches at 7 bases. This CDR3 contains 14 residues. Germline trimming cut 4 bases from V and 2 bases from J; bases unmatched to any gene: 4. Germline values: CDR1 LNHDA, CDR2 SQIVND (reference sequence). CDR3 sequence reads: CASSKTGKNTEAFF. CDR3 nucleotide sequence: TGTGCCAGTAGTAAGACAGGGAAAAACACTGAAGCTTTCTTT.

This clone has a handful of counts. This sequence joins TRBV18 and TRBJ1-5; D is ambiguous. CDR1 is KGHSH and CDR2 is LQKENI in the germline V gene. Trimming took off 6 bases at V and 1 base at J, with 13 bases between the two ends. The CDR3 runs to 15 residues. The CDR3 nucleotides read TGTGCCAGCTCCTATTCGGGTCCCAGCAATCAGCCCCAGCATTTT. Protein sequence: CASSYSGPSNQPQHF.

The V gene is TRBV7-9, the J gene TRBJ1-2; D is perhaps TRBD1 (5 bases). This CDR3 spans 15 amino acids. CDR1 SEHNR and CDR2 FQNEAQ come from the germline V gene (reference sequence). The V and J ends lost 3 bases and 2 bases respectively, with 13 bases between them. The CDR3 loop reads CASSFGSGANYGYTF. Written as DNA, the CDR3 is TGTGCCAGCAGCTTCGGGTCTGGGGCCAACTATGGCTACACCTTC.

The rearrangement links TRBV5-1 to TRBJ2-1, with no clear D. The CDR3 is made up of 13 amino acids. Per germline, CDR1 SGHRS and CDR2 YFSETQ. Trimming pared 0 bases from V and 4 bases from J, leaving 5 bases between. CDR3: CASSLVPYNEQFF. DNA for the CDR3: TGCGCCAGCAGCTTGGTCCCATACAATGAGCAGTTCTTC. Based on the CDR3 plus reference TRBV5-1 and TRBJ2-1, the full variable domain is KAGVTQTPRYLIKTRGQQVTLSCSPISGHRSVSWYQQTPGQGLQFLFEYFSETQRNKGNFPGRFSGRQFSNSRSEMNVSTLELGDSALYLCASSLVPYNEQFFGPGTRLTVL.

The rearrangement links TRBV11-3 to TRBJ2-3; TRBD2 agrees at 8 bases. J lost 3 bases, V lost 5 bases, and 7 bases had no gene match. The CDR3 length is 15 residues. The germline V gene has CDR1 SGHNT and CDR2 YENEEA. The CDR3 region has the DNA TGTGCCAGCAGCCTCCGGGGGGGGCGGACAGATACGCAGTATTTT. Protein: CASSLRGGRTDTQYF.

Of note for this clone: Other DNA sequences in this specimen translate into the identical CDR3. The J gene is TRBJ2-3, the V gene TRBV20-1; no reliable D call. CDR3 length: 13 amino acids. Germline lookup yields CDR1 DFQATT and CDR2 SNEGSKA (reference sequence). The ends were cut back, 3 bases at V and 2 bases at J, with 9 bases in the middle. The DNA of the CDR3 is TGCAGTGCTAGTCTCCTAGTCACAGATACGCAGTATTTT. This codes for CSASLLVTDTQYF.

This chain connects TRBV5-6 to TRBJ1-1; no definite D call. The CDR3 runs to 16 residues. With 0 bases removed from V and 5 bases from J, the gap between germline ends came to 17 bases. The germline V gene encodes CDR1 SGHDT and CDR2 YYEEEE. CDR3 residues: CASSLGHKERGTEAFF. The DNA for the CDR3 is TGTGCCAGCAGCTTGGGTCATAAGGAGCGGGGTACTGAAGCTTTCTTT.

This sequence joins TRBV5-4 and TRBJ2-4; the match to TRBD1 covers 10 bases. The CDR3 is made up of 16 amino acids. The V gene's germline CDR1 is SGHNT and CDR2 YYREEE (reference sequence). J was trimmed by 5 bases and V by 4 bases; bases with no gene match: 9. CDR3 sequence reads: CASSTRDRGGQNIQYF. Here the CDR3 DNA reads TGTGCCAGCAGCACCCGGGACAGGGGAGGCCAAAACATTCAGTACTTC.

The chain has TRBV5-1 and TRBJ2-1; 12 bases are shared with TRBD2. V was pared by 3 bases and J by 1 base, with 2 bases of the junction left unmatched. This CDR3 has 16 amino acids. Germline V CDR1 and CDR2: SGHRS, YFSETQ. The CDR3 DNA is TGCGCCAGCAGCTCGACTAGCGGGAGTTCCTACAATGAGCAGTTCTTC. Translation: CASSSTSGSSYNEQFF.

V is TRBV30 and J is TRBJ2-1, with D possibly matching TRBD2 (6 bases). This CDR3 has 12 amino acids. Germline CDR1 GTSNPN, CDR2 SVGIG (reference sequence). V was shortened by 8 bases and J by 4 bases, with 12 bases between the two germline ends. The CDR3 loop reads CAGSGEYNEQFF. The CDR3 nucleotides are TGTGCCGGTAGCGGAGAGTACAATGAGCAGTTCTTC.

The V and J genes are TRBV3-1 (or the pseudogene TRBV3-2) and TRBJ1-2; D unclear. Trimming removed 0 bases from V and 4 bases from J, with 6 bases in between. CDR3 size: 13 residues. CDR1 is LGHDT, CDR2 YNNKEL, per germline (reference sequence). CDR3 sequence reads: CASSQERLYGYTF. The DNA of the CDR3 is TGTGCCAGCAGCCAAGAAAGACTCTATGGCTACACCTTC.